The 21 T cell receptor beta chains presented below share a single source sample, sequenced in a study of blood T cell repertoires in COVID-19. Sequenced by immunoSEQ multiplex PCR; TCRdb stores in-frame clones only, minus some. This sample has approximately 30,000 clones, with around 82% found just once. Sequencing was done on a sample of peripheral blood. Receptors were obtained from a man between 65 and 85 years old with active COVID-19.

This sequence joins TRBV11-3 and TRBJ2-5; TRBD1 matches 9 bases. Germline trimming cut 7 bases from V and 5 bases from J; bases unmatched to any gene: 14. Germline CDR1 SGHNT, CDR2 YENEEA. The CDR3 runs to 16 residues. The CDR3 region has the DNA TGTGCCAGCACCATTCAAGGGACAGGGACGATGGAGACCCAGTACTTC. Its translation is CASTIQGTGTMETQYF. The full variable domain, in which reference TRBV11-3 and TRBJ2-5 provide the parts outside the CDR3, is EAGVVQSPRYKIIEKKQPVAFWCNPISGHNTLYWYLQNLGQGPELLIRYENEEAVDDSQLPKDRFSAERLKGVDSTLKIQPAELGDSAVYLCASTIQGTGTMETQYFGPGTRLLVL.

V is TRBV19 and J is TRBJ1-3; D remains ambiguous. This CDR3 is 11 amino acids long. Germline V CDR1 and CDR2: LNHDA, SQIVND (reference sequence). Trimming took 3 bases from V and 7 from J, leaving 4 bases between them. CDR3 protein: CASSIMNTIYF. CDR3 DNA sequence: TGTGCCAGTAGTATTATGAACACCATATATTTT.

The chain uses TRBV2 and TRBJ2-7; a possible D gene is TRBD2 (5 bases). Germline CDR1 and CDR2: SNHLY and FYNNEI. The CDR3 runs 12 residues. The V gene lost 2 bases and the J gene lost 4 bases, with 6 bases spanning the gap. CDR3 in DNA: TGTGCCAGCAGTGAATCGGGATACGAGCAGTACTTC. This translates into CASSESGYEQYF.

This clone was detected only a few times. The chain employs TRBV2 and TRBJ2-3; D remains ambiguous. Deletions cut 6 bases from V and 2 bases from J, with 6 bases between. Germline CDR1 and CDR2: SNHLY and FYNNEI. CDR3 size: 12 residues. DNA for the CDR3: TGTGCCAGCAGGCCGGTCACAGATACGCAGTATTTT. It translates to CASRPVTDTQYF.

The rearrangement joins TRBV5-1 to TRBJ2-1, with 8 bases that match TRBD2. The V segment lost 3 bases and the J segment 6 bases; nucleotides outside the gene matches: 5. CDR3 length: 14 residues. The germline gives CDR1 SGHRS, CDR2 YFSETQ. The chain's CDR3 is CASSYGLAGNEQFF. For the CDR3, the DNA is TGCGCCAGCAGCTATGGACTAGCAGGCAATGAGCAGTTCTTC.

The chain joins TRBV27 to TRBJ2-2, with 10 bases matching TRBD1. The CDR3 runs 19 residues. CDR1 and CDR2 (germline): MNHEY, SMNVEV (reference sequence). Unmatched junction bases numbered 13, after V lost 6 bases and J lost 0 bases. The CDR3 reads CASRSYSGTGASNTGELFF. The CDR3 nucleotides read TGTGCCAGCAGATCCTATTCCGGGACAGGGGCCTCGAACACCGGGGAGCTGTTTTTT.

This clone was seen at least ten times. The chain combines TRBV13 with TRBJ1-1; TRBD1 might be the D (5 bases). Trimming stripped 2 bases from V and 1 base from J, with 17 bases between. The CDR3 sequence is 17 residues long. Germline CDR1 PRHDT, CDR2 FYEKMQ (reference sequence). DNA for the CDR3: TGTGCCAGCAGCTTACGGGGGTCTGACCGCTGGAACACTGAAGCTTTCTTT. Its translation: CASSLRGSDRWNTEAFF.

The chain employs TRBV11-3 and TRBJ2-5, with D tentatively TRBD1 (5 bases). Germline V gene data show CDR1 as SGHNT and CDR2 as YENEEA. This CDR3 has 13 amino acids. The germline V and J ends were trimmed by 5 bases and 5 bases, with 12 bases remaining between them. CDR3 sequence (DNA): TGTGCCAGCAGCCAAGACAGCCCGGAGACCCAGTACTTC. As protein: CASSQDSPETQYF.

This clone appeared once. V usage is TRBV30 and J usage is TRBJ1-2; 9 nucleotides match TRBD1. The CDR3 extends over 18 amino acids. Trimming took 4 bases from V and 7 from J; bases not matched to a gene: 22. Germline V gene data show CDR1 as GTSNPN and CDR2 as SVGIG (reference sequence). The chain's CDR3 is CAWNVYRGRSSDWVGYTF. In DNA, the CDR3 is TGTGCCTGGAATGTATACAGGGGGCGATCGTCCGACTGGGTTGGCTACACCTTC.

The rearrangement joins TRBV28 to TRBJ2-2; 8 nucleotides agree with TRBD2. Unmatched junction bases numbered 8, after V lost 2 bases and J lost 6 bases. CDR1 and CDR2 from the germline V gene are MDHEN and SYDVKM. The CDR3 contains 16 residues. For the CDR3, the DNA is TGTGCCAGCAGTTTAACCCGGGGGGGGCTTCCCGGGGAGCTGTTTTTT. Protein: CASSLTRGGLPGELFF.

The CDR3 DNA follows: TGTGCCAGCAGTCTCGGCGGACAGGGCACAGATACGCAGTATTTT. It translates to CASSLGGQGTDTQYF. This rearrangement joins TRBV28 to TRBJ2-3; 7 bases agree with TRBD1. The CDR3 runs to 15 residues. Germline CDR1 and CDR2: MDHEN and SYDVKM. The ends lost 5 bases at V and 1 base at J; junction bases unmatched: 6.

The table lists this clone with a few counts. The chain couples TRBV30 to TRBJ1-2; 7 nucleotides align to TRBD1. Germline-derived CDR1 and CDR2 are GTSNPN and SVGIG (reference sequence). The CDR3 spans 13 residues. Trimming cost V 4 bases and J 8 bases; bases outside gene matches: 10. The CDR3 sequence is CAWTVRGRRGYTF. The CDR3, as DNA: TGTGCCTGGACCGTGAGGGGGCGGAGAGGCTACACCTTC.

This clone was picked up one time. V gene TRBV6-5 combines with J gene TRBJ1-2; 7 bases are shared with TRBD1. CDR1 MNHEY and CDR2 SVGAGI come from the germline V gene. V shed 8 bases, J shed 2 bases, and the junction held 2 bases outside the gene matches. The CDR3 runs 12 residues. CDR3 sequence (DNA): TGTGCCAGCCAGGGACAGAACTATGGCTACACCTTC. It codes for CASQGQNYGYTF.

This chain uses TRBV7-3 with TRBJ1-1, with D possibly being TRBD1 (5 bases). The CDR3 length is 12 residues. From germline, CDR1 is SGHTA and CDR2 FQGTGA. V was cut by 1 base and J by 8 bases, with 8 bases left in between. CDR3 loop: CASSLIGQEAFF. CDR3 coding DNA: TGTGCCAGCAGCTTAATCGGACAAGAAGCTTTCTTT.

The genes are TRBV5-1 and TRBJ1-2; perhaps TRBD1 as D (5 bases). This CDR3 region has 14 residues. Germline V gene data show CDR1 as SGHRS and CDR2 as YFSETQ. V lost 0 bases to trimming and J lost 7 bases, with 13 bases between them. The CDR3, as DNA: TGCGCCAGCAGCTTGGAATCAGGGTCGGCTGGCTACACCTTC. Its translation is CASSLESGSAGYTF.

The chain employs TRBV28 and TRBJ2-5, with TRBD1 matching 7 bases. CDR1 and CDR2 from the germline V gene are MDHEN and SYDVKM. The CDR3 extends over 14 amino acids. The V segment lost 8 bases and the J segment 0 bases; nucleotides outside the gene matches: 6. CDR3 amino acids: CASSGQPYQETQYF. For the CDR3, the DNA is TGTGCCAGCTCGGGACAGCCGTACCAAGAGACCCAGTACTTC.

The chain recombines TRBV7-2 with TRBJ2-5, with 10 bases identical to TRBD1. Trimming at V came to 6 bases and at J to 5 bases, leaving 9 bases not matched to a gene. The CDR3 sequence is 15 residues long. Germline V gene data show CDR1 as SGHTA and CDR2 as FQGNSA. The CDR3 protein is CASSKTGGLSETQYF. As DNA, the CDR3 is TGTGCCAGCAGTAAGACAGGGGGCCTCTCGGAGACCCAGTACTTC.

The chain links TRBV7-9 to TRBJ1-3, with 7 positions matching TRBD1. Per the germline V gene, CDR1 is SEHNR and CDR2 is FQNEAQ (reference sequence). V trimming: 5 bases; J trimming: 0 bases; junction bases outside the gene matches: 10. There are 17 residues in the CDR3. The CDR3 spells CASSPMTGRSSGNTIYF. CDR3 nucleotides: TGTGCCAGCAGCCCCATGACAGGGAGAAGCTCTGGAAACACCATATATTTT.

This clone was seen a single time. This sequence joins TRBV28 and TRBJ2-2, with 8 bases lining up with TRBD2. This CDR3 has 14 residues. CDR1 MDHEN and CDR2 SYDVKM come from the germline V gene. V gave up 6 bases and J gave up 1 base; unmatched junction bases: 1. CDR3 bases: TGTGCCAGCAGGCTAGCGGGGAACACCGGGGAGCTGTTTTTT. It codes for CASRLAGNTGELFF.

This rearrangement joins TRBV4-1 to TRBJ2-7; TRBD2 aligns across 13 bases. The germline gives CDR1 MGHRA, CDR2 YSYEKL. Trimming cost V 1 base and J 4 bases; bases outside gene matches: 4. The CDR3 has 16 residues. This CDR3 is CASSQVTSGGSYEQYF. The CDR3 region has the DNA TGCGCCAGCAGCCAAGTGACTAGCGGGGGGTCATACGAGCAGTACTTC.

This chain uses TRBV9 with TRBJ1-5, with D maybe TRBD1 (6 bases). Germline CDR1 and CDR2: SGDLS and YYNGEE. CDR3 length equals 13 residues. Trimming removed 4 bases from V and 11 bases from J, with 16 bases in between. The CDR3 nucleotides are TGTGCCAGCAGCCTAGGGGAGAGGGGGACCCAGCATTTT. Amino acids: CASSLGERGTQHF. Filled out from reference TRBV9 and TRBJ1-5, the complete variable domain reads DSGVTQTPKHLITATGQRVTLRCSPRSGDLSVYWYQQSLDQGLQFLIQYYNGEERAKGNILERFSAQQFPDLHSELNLSSLELGDSALYFCASSLGERGTQHFGDGTRLSIL.